The 21 T cell receptor beta chains below all came from one sample that was sequenced in a study of T cells in Graves' hyperthyroidism and ophthalmopathy. The investigators amplified TCR beta CDR3 regions from RNA transcripts. First-round RT-PCR targeting the TCR CDR3 was performed with the HTBI primer set. TCRdb reanalysed the multiplex PCR reads using MiXCR and keeps one entry per CDR3 protein. The sample lists 550,000 to 700,000 distinct CDR3 sequences; 46% were seen once. What was sequenced was peripheral blood or thyroid tissue (not recorded which). The source of these receptors is an adult woman with Graves' disease, either hyperthyroidism or ophthalmopathy (not recorded which).

This clonotype was recorded at least ten times. This chain uses TRBV6-5 with TRBJ1-5, with D perhaps TRBD1 (6 bases). CDR1 MNHEY and CDR2 SVGAGI come from the germline V gene. Trimming pared 2 bases from V and 7 bases from J, leaving 27 bases between. The CDR3 is 19 residues long. In DNA form, the CDR3 reads TGTGCCAGCAGTTACCAACGGCCAACCGGGACACTTATGTACCAGCCCCAGCATTTT. It specifies CASSYQRPTGTLMYQPQHF.

The CDR3 DNA reads as TGTGCCAGCAGTTCCGGACAGCCCCAGTACTTC. It encodes CASSSGQPQYF. J is TRBJ2-5 and V is TRBV7-9; D is perhaps TRBD1 (6 bases). V was cut by 6 bases and J by 9 bases, with 11 bases left in between. The CDR3 is made up of 11 amino acids. Per the germline V gene, CDR1 is SEHNR and CDR2 is FQNEAQ (reference sequence). Complete variable domain (other parts from reference TRBV7-9 and TRBJ2-5): DTGVSQNPRHKITKRGQNVTFRCDPISEHNRLYWYRQTLGQGPEFLTYFQNEAQLEKSRLLSDRFSAERPKGSFSTLEIQRTEQGDSAMYLCASSSGQPQYFGPGTRLLVL.

This chain links TRBV20-1 with TRBJ1-6, with D uncertain. This CDR3 contains 15 residues. CDR1 is DFQATT, CDR2 SNEGSKA, per germline (reference sequence). The CDR3 spells CRVTSGSSYNSPLHF. As DNA, the CDR3 is TGCAGGGTTACTAGCGGGAGCTCCTATAATTCACCCCTCCACTTT.

This rearrangement joins TRBV20-1 to TRBJ2-2, with no clear D. The V gene's germline CDR1 is DFQATT and CDR2 SNEGSKA (reference sequence). V was pared by 3 bases and J by 8 bases, with 4 bases between. The CDR3 is 10 residues long. The CDR3 DNA sequence: TGCAGTGCTAGCACAGGGGAGCTGTTTTTT. It codes for CSASTGELFF.

At least ten counts were recorded for this clonotype. The rearrangement links TRBV5-5 to TRBJ1-1; D is unresolved. Germline CDR1 and CDR2: SGHKS and YYEKEE (reference sequence). The CDR3 contains 15 residues. Trimming stripped 2 bases from V and 4 bases from J, with 15 bases between. This chain's CDR3 is CASSFLPAGITEAFF. CDR3 sequence (DNA): TGTGCCAGCAGCTTTTTGCCCGCCGGAATCACTGAAGCTTTCTTT.

This clonotype was observed at least ten times. This chain joins TRBV5-1 and TRBJ2-5; weak D call: TRBD2 (6 bases). Germline V gene lookup returns CDR1 SGHRS and CDR2 YFSETQ. The CDR3 has 13 residues. The germline V and J ends were trimmed by 2 bases and 5 bases, with 10 bases remaining between them. The CDR3 nucleotides read TGCGCCAGCAGCTTCGGAGGGCTCGAGACCCAGTACTTC. Its translation is CASSFGGLETQYF.

This clonotype was recorded at least ten times. The chain couples TRBV4-1 to TRBJ1-5; TRBD1 might be the D (5 bases). The germline V gene encodes CDR1 MGHRA and CDR2 YSYEKL. V was cut by 1 base and J by 5 bases, with 15 bases left in between. The CDR3 loop spans 16 amino acids. This CDR3 is CASSQAPSGIDQPQHF. The CDR3 nucleotides are TGCGCCAGCAGCCAAGCCCCGTCAGGGATCGATCAGCCCCAGCATTTT.

This clonotype was found once. The V and J genes are TRBV20-1 and TRBJ2-7; D gene ambiguous. Trimming cost V 5 bases and J 9 bases, with 17 bases left between them. The germline V gene has CDR1 DFQATT and CDR2 SNEGSKA (reference sequence). This CDR3 spans 12 amino acids. As DNA, the CDR3 is TGCAGTGCTCAAGGGTCCGGAGAGCGGCAGTACTTC. Translated, it gives CSAQGSGERQYF.

This clonotype was observed a handful of times. The chain links TRBV5-1 to TRBJ2-7, with 10 bases aligning to TRBD1. Losses at the gene ends were 4 bases for V and 0 bases for J; bases not matched to a gene: 4. Germline V gives CDR1 SGHRS, CDR2 YFSETQ. The CDR3 is 15 residues long. The DNA for the CDR3 is TGCGCCAGCAGCAACCGGGACAGGGGCTCCTACGAGCAGTACTTC. Translating gives CASSNRDRGSYEQYF.

The sample holds many counts of this clonotype. This sequence joins TRBV12-3 or TRBV12-4 and TRBJ2-7, with unresolved D. The V gene lost 1 base and the J gene lost 2 bases, with 3 bases spanning the gap. This CDR3 has 12 residues. The DNA for the CDR3 is TGTGCCAGCAGTTTAGAGACCTACGAGCAGTACTTC. This gives the protein CASSLETYEQYF.

In its sample, this clonotype was seen many times. The genes are TRBV9 and TRBJ1-6, with D unclear. This CDR3 spans 14 amino acids. CDR1 is SGDLS and CDR2 is YYNGEE in the germline V gene. The V end was cut by 4 bases, the J end by 6 bases, with 11 bases between. CDR3 sequence (DNA): TGTGCCAGCAGCCTTGAAAGGGCTAATTCACCCCTCCACTTT. Its translation: CASSLERANSPLHF.

Concerning this clonotype itself: As the CDR3 is not closed by the conserved phenylalanine or tryptophan, this likely results from a read error. This chain joins TRBV5-1 and TRBJ2-7, with a weak D call TRBD2 (5 bases). This CDR3 has 14 residues. Germline CDR1 SGHRS, CDR2 YFSETQ. With 5 bases removed from V and 7 bases from J, the gap between germline ends came to 19 bases. The CDR3 is CASRPSVGDYEQYS. The CDR3 DNA reads TGCGCCAGCAGGCCTTCGGTGGGAGACTATGAGCAGTACTCC.

The rearrangement links TRBV30 to TRBJ1-3; D not certain. Germline V CDR1 and CDR2: GTSNPN, SVGIG (reference sequence). The V and J ends lost 3 bases and 3 bases respectively, with 9 bases between them. CDR3 length equals 13 residues. Here the CDR3 DNA reads TGTGCCTGGAGAATGGAAAATGGAAACACCATATATTTT. Its protein product is CAWRMENGNTIYF.

In this sample, this clonotype turned up once. V is TRBV5-1 and J is TRBJ2-5, with 7 bases aligning to TRBD2. V shed 3 bases, J shed 3 bases, and the junction held 14 bases outside the gene matches. This CDR3 comprises 17 residues. Germline V lookup: CDR1 SGHRS, CDR2 YFSETQ. Here the CDR3 DNA reads TGCGCCAGCAGCTCAACAGACGGGGGGAACACTGAAGAGACCCAGTACTTC. It specifies CASSSTDGGNTEETQYF. Full variable domain (rest looked up from reference TRBV5-1 and TRBJ2-5): KAGVTQTPRYLIKTRGQQVTLSCSPISGHRSVSWYQQTPGQGLQFLFEYFSETQRNKGNFPGRFSGRQFSNSRSEMNVSTLELGDSALYLCASSSTDGGNTEETQYFGPGTRLLVL.

This CDR3 reads CASSLVGAKSETQYF. Here the CDR3 DNA reads TGCGCCAGCAGCTTGGTCGGAGCAAAGTCGGAGACCCAGTACTTC. The V gene is TRBV5-1, the J gene TRBJ2-5; D not certain. In germline, CDR1 is SGHRS, CDR2 YFSETQ. This CDR3 contains 15 residues. The V end was cut by 0 bases, the J end by 5 bases, with 14 bases between.

This clonotype was counted between two and nine times. The rearrangement uses TRBV2 and TRBJ2-7; D is unclear. CDR3 length equals 15 residues. Germline V gene data show CDR1 as SNHLY and CDR2 as FYNNEI. The ends were cut back, 0 bases at V and 4 bases at J, with 13 bases in the middle. Written as DNA, the CDR3 is TGTGCCAGCAGTGAAGCATGGCCCAAGCCGTACGAGCAGTACTTC. It codes for CASSEAWPKPYEQYF.

In this sample, this clonotype turned up a few times. The rearrangement links TRBV2 to TRBJ1-4; D possibly corresponds to TRBD1 (5 bases). V dropped 3 bases and J dropped 11 bases, with 13 bases sitting between them. CDR3 length: 13 amino acids. The germline CDR1 and CDR2 sequences are SNHLY and FYNNEI. This CDR3 is CASSDGGVGKLFF. DNA for the CDR3: TGTGCCAGCAGTGACGGGGGAGTAGGGAAACTGTTTTTT.

This clonotype was seen many times. The chain joins TRBV10-1 to TRBJ2-2, with a weak D call TRBD1 (5 bases). CDR1 and CDR2 (germline): WNHNN, SYGVQD (reference sequence). CDR3 length equals 15 residues. Trimming took off 4 bases at V and 5 bases at J, with 14 bases between the two ends. DNA for the CDR3: TGCGCCAGCAGTGCCCTGAAGGGGAAGACCGGGGAGCTGTTTTTT. Amino acids: CASSALKGKTGELFF.

The V gene is TRBV10-2, the J gene TRBJ1-2; tentatively, D is TRBD1 (6 bases). Germline-derived CDR1 and CDR2 are WSHSY and SAAADI. The CDR3 loop spans 15 amino acids. Trimming cost V 2 bases and J 4 bases, with 14 bases left between them. Here the CDR3 DNA reads TGCGCCAGCAGTGAGCCGGACAGAGCTTTCTATGGCTACACCTTC. It encodes CASSEPDRAFYGYTF.

This clonotype was seen ten or more times. The chain couples TRBV10-3 to TRBJ2-7, with D unclear. In germline, CDR1 is ENHRY, CDR2 SYGVKD. CDR3 length equals 15 residues. V lost 3 bases and J 4 bases, leaving 16 bases between the germline ends. CDR3 region: CAISDPEYAVYEQYF. Here the CDR3 DNA reads TGTGCCATCAGTGATCCCGAATACGCCGTTTACGAGCAGTACTTC.

The rearrangement joins TRBV29-1 to TRBJ1-2; D uncertain. The CDR3 contains 13 residues. Germline CDR1 reads SQVTM; CDR2 reads ANQGSEA. Trimming took off 7 bases at V and 4 bases at J, with 16 bases between the two ends. The CDR3 loop is CSGTPGVGYGYTF. CDR3 coding DNA: TGCAGCGGAACCCCCGGGGTTGGCTATGGCTACACCTTC.